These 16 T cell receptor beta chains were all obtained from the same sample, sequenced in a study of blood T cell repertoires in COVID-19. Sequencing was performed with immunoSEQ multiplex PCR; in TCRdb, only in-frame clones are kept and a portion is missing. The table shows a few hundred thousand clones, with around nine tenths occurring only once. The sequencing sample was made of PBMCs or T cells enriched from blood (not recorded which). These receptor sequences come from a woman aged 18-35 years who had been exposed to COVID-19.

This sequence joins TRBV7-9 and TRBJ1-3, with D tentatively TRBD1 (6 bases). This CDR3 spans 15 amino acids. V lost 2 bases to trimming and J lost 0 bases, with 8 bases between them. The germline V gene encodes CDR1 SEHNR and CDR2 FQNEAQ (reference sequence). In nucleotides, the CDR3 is TGTGCCAGCAGCTTAATACAGGGCTCTGGAAACACCATATATTTT. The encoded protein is CASSLIQGSGNTIYF.

The chain's CDR3 is CASSGSKTRAFF. The CDR3 bases are TGTGCCAGCAGCGGATCGAAAACCAGGGCTTTCTTT. The rearrangement links TRBV6-5 to TRBJ1-1; D remains ambiguous. Trimming stripped 6 bases from V and 11 bases from J, with 16 bases between. Germline V gene data show CDR1 as MNHEY and CDR2 as SVGAGI. This CDR3 comprises 12 residues.

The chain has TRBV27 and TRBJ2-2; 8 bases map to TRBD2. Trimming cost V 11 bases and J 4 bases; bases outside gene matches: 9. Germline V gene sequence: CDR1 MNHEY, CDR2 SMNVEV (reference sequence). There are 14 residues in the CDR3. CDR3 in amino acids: CALPGGLGTGELFF. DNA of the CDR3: TGTGCCCTCCCGGGGGGGCTTGGCACCGGGGAGCTGTTTTTT.

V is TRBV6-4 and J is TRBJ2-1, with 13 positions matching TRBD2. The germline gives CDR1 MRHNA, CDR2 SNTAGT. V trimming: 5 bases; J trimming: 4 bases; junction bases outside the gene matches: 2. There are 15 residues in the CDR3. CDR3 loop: CASSKGLAGYNEQFF. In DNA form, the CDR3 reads TGTGCCAGCAGTAAGGGACTAGCGGGGTACAATGAGCAGTTCTTC.

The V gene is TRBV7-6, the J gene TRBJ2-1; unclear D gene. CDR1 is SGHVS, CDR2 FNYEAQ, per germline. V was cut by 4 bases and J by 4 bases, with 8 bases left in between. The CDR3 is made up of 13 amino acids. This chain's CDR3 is CASSSQEYNEQFF. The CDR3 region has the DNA TGTGCCAGCAGCTCCCAGGAATACAATGAGCAGTTCTTC.

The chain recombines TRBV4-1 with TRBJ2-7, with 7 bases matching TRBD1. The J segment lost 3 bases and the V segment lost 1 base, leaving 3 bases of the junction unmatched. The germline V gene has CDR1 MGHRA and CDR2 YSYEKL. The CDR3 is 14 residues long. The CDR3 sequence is CASSQGDSLYEQYF. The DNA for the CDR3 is TGCGCCAGCAGCCAAGGGGACAGCCTCTACGAGCAGTACTTC.

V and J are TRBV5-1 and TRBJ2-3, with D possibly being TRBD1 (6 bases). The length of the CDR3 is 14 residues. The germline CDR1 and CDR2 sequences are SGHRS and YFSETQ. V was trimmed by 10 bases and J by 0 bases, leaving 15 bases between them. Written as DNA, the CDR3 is TGCGCCGGGAGACAGGATCCTAGCACAGATACGCAGTATTTT. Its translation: CAGRQDPSTDTQYF.

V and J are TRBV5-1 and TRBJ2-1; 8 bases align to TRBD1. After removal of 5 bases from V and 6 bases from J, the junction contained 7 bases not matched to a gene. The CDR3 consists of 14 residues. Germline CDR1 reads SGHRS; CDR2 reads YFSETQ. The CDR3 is CASSLDRGGNEQFF. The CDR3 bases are TGCGCCAGCAGTCTTGACAGGGGAGGCAATGAGCAGTTCTTC.

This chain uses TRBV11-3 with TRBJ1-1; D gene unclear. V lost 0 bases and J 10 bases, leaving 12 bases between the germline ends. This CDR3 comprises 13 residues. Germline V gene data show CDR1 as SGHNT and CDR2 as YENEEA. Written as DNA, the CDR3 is TGTGCCAGCAGCTTAGATACGGCAAGCGGAGCTTTCTTT. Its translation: CASSLDTASGAFF.

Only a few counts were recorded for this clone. CDR3 protein: CASSPRLAGGSGANVLTF. The CDR3 coding sequence is TGTGCCAGCTCACCGAGACTAGCGGGAGGGTCTGGGGCCAACGTCCTGACTTTC. This chain links TRBV18 with TRBJ2-6; TRBD2 aligns across 14 bases. Per germline, CDR1 KGHSH and CDR2 LQKENI. The CDR3 extends over 18 amino acids. The V and J ends lost 3 bases and 1 base, in that order; junction bases with no gene match: 2.

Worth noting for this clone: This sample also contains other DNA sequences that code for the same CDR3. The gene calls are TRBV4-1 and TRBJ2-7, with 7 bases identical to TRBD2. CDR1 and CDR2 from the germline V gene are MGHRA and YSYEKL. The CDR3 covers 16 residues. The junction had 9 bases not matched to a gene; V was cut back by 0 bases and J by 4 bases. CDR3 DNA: TGCGCCAGCAGCCAAGATCCTGCGGGAGTGAGTTACGAGCAGTACTTC. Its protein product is CASSQDPAGVSYEQYF.

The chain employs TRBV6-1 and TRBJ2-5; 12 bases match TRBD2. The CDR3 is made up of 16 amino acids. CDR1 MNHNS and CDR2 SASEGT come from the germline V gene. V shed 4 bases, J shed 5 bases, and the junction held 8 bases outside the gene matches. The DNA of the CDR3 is TGTGCCAGCAGTGGGCTGACTAGCGGGGGATGGGAGACCCAGTACTTC. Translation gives CASSGLTSGGWETQYF.

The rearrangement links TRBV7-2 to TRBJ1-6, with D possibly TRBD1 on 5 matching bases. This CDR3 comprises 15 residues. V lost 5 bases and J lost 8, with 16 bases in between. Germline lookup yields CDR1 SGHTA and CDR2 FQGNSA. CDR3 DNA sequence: TGTGCCAGCAGCCCAAGCAGGGCGGGGGATTCACCCCTCCACTTT. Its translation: CASSPSRAGDSPLHF.

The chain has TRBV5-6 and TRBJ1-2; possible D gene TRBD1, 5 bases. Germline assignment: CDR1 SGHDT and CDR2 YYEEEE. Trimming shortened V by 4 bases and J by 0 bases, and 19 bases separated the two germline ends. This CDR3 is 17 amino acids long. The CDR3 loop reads CASSRRGTVSPNYGYTF. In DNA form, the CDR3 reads TGTGCCAGCAGCCGGCGGGGGACCGTATCCCCTAACTATGGCTACACCTTC.

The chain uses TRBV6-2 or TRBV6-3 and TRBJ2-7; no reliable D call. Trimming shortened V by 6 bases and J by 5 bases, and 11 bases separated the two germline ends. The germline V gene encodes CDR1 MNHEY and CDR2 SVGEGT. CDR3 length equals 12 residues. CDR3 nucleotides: TGTGCCAGCAGCACCGGGTGGGACGAGCAGTACTTC. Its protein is CASSTGWDEQYF.

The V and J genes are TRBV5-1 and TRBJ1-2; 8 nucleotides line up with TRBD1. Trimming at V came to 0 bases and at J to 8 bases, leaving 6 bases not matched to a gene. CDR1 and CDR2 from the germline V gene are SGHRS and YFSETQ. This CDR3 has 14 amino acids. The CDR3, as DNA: TGCGCCAGCAGCTTGGTGGGGACAGGAGACGGCTACACCTTC. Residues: CASSLVGTGDGYTF. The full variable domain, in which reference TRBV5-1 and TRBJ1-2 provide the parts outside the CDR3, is KAGVTQTPRYLIKTRGQQVTLSCSPISGHRSVSWYQQTPGQGLQFLFEYFSETQRNKGNFPGRFSGRQFSNSRSEMNVSTLELGDSALYLCASSLVGTGDGYTFGSGTRLTVV.